Listed here are 14 T cell receptor beta chains from one sample, sequenced in a study of early T cells in non-severe SARS-CoV-2 infection. TCRdb ran MiXCR on the 5' RACE reads and lists one entry per CDR3 protein. The table shows 25,000 to 35,000 distinct CDR3 sequences, with around 7% occurring only once. What was sequenced was whole blood. The receptors originated from an adult who was a healthcare worker with PCR-confirmed SARS-CoV-2 infection or an uninfected control (not recorded which).

This clonotype was recorded many times. The chain links TRBV5-1 to TRBJ2-1, with 7 nucleotides matching TRBD1. V lost 2 bases to trimming and J lost 6 bases; unmatched junction nucleotides: 14. Germline V gene sequence: CDR1 SGHRS, CDR2 YFSETQ. This CDR3 is 17 amino acids long. This chain's CDR3 is CASSFPPGTVDRNEQFF. Written as DNA, the CDR3 is TGCGCCAGCAGCTTCCCCCCAGGGACAGTGGACCGCAATGAGCAGTTCTTC.

This clonotype was observed many times. This chain connects TRBV20-1 to TRBJ1-2; D gene uncertain. Per germline, CDR1 DFQATT and CDR2 SNEGSKA (reference sequence). V was clipped by 3 bases and J by 6 bases, with 11 bases between them. CDR3 size: 12 residues. CDR3 DNA: TGCAGTGCTAGTCAGGACCCCGATGGCTACACCTTC. Translating gives CSASQDPDGYTF.

This clonotype was found many times. The chain uses TRBV7-7 and TRBJ2-5; D is ambiguous. Deletions cut 5 bases from V and 3 bases from J, with 16 bases between. This CDR3 is 15 amino acids long. Per the germline V gene, CDR1 is SSHAT and CDR2 is FNYEAQ (reference sequence). For the CDR3, the DNA is TGTGCCAGCAGCCCTCTTACAAACCGGGAAGAGACCCAGTACTTC. Amino acid sequence: CASSPLTNREETQYF.

This clonotype was counted only a few times. This sequence joins TRBV29-1 and TRBJ2-5; 7 nucleotides line up with TRBD2. Losses at the gene ends were 5 bases for V and 4 bases for J; bases not matched to a gene: 7. In germline, CDR1 is SQVTM, CDR2 ANQGSEA. The CDR3 covers 13 residues. The CDR3 bases are TGCAGCGTTCACCCGGGAGGAAGAGAGACCCAGTACTTC. This sequence encodes CSVHPGGRETQYF.

This clonotype was counted ten times or more. CDR3 in DNA: TGTGCCAGCAGCTTATCGCAGGAAGCTTTCTTT. This gives the protein CASSLSQEAFF. The rearrangement joins TRBV11-2 to TRBJ1-1; D ambiguous. Germline V gene lookup returns CDR1 SGHAT and CDR2 FQNNGV. The CDR3 loop spans 11 amino acids. V shed 2 bases and J shed 8 bases, with 6 bases lying between them.

This clonotype occurred many times. The J gene is TRBJ1-5, the V gene TRBV10-2; a weak D match, TRBD1 (5 bases). The CDR3 sequence is 13 residues long. CDR1 and CDR2 (germline): WSHSY, SAAADI. Trimming shortened V by 4 bases and J by 5 bases, and 9 bases separated the two germline ends. CDR3: CASSVTDDQPQHF. The CDR3 DNA reads TGCGCCAGCAGTGTGACAGATGATCAGCCCCAGCATTTT.

The gene calls are TRBV9 and TRBJ1-4; the D gene is possibly TRBD1 (5 bases). The V end was cut by 4 bases, the J end by 5 bases, with 15 bases between. The CDR3 spans 15 residues. In germline, CDR1 is SGDLS, CDR2 YYNGEE. The CDR3 nucleotides read TGTGCCAGCAGCTTCCGACAGACCTCAAATGAAAAACTGTTTTTT. Its translation is CASSFRQTSNEKLFF.

This clonotype was seen repeatedly, ten times or more. The rearrangement joins TRBV9 to TRBJ1-1; D is perhaps TRBD1 (6 bases). Germline loops: CDR1 SGDLS, CDR2 YYNGEE. The CDR3 is made up of 14 amino acids. V lost 1 base, J lost 8 bases, and 15 bases lay in between. The CDR3 loop reads CASSVTGSEREAFF. CDR3 bases: TGTGCCAGCAGCGTAACAGGGTCCGAACGGGAAGCTTTCTTT. Using reference TRBV9 and TRBJ1-1 for the parts outside the CDR3, the full variable domain is DSGVTQTPKHLITATGQRVTLRCSPRSGDLSVYWYQQSLDQGLQFLIQYYNGEERAKGNILERFSAQQFPDLHSELNLSSLELGDSALYFCASSVTGSEREAFFGQGTRLTVV.

This clonotype was observed many times. The gene calls are TRBV20-1 and TRBJ2-7; 8 positions match TRBD2. J gave up 0 bases and V 2 bases, and 6 bases lay outside the gene matches. The CDR3 extends over 15 amino acids. Germline V lookup: CDR1 DFQATT, CDR2 SNEGSKA (reference sequence). This CDR3 reads CSARSPSGFSYEQYF. Written as DNA, the CDR3 is TGCAGTGCTAGATCCCCTAGCGGGTTCTCCTACGAGCAGTACTTC.

Ten or more counts support this clonotype. This chain links TRBV6-6 with TRBJ2-6, with D possibly being TRBD2 (5 bases). The CDR3 covers 16 residues. Trimming shortened V by 0 bases and J by 2 bases, and 8 bases separated the two germline ends. Germline V gene sequence: CDR1 MNHNY, CDR2 SVGAGI (reference sequence). CDR3: CASSYSIGAGANVLTF. The CDR3 DNA sequence: TGTGCCAGCAGTTACTCGATCGGGGCTGGGGCCAACGTCCTGACTTTC.

This clonotype was recorded at least ten times. J is TRBJ2-3 and V is TRBV11-2; 9 bases fit TRBD1. Per germline, CDR1 SGHAT and CDR2 FQNNGV. The CDR3 length is 15 residues. Trimming at V came to 2 bases and at J to 6 bases, leaving 6 bases not matched to a gene. The CDR3, as DNA: TGTGCCAGCAGCTTAAATGGACAGGGGATTGATACGCAGTATTTT. Translation gives CASSLNGQGIDTQYF.

The chain combines TRBV11-3 with TRBJ1-6; D is uncertain. This CDR3 region has 13 residues. Germline CDR1 is SGHNT and CDR2 is YENEEA. V was clipped by 5 bases and J by 9 bases, with 11 bases between them. Here the CDR3 reads CASSTPHLSPLHF. DNA of the CDR3: TGTGCCAGCAGCACCCCACACCTTTCACCCCTCCACTTT. Based on the CDR3 plus reference TRBV11-3 and TRBJ1-6, the full variable domain is EAGVVQSPRYKIIEKKQPVAFWCNPISGHNTLYWYLQNLGQGPELLIRYENEEAVDDSQLPKDRFSAERLKGVDSTLKIQPAELGDSAVYLCASSTPHLSPLHFGNGTRLTVT.

This clonotype was counted only a few times. This chain links TRBV12-3 or TRBV12-4 with TRBJ1-4; 7 nucleotides line up with TRBD1. The J segment lost 8 bases and the V segment lost 5 bases, leaving 11 bases of the junction unmatched. The CDR3 length is 15 residues. The chain's CDR3 is CASSPLGTVNEKLFF. CDR3 sequence (DNA): TGTGCCAGCAGTCCACTCGGGACAGTGAACGAAAAACTGTTTTTT.

The V and J genes are TRBV28 and TRBJ2-3; D is undetermined. The CDR3 consists of 12 residues. The V gene's germline CDR1 is MDHEN and CDR2 SYDVKM. Trimming took 2 bases from V and 3 from J, leaving 3 bases between them. CDR3 in DNA: TGTGCCAGCAGTTTAGATACAGATACGCAGTATTTT. This sequence encodes CASSLDTDTQYF.